This T cell receptor (beta chain) was found in a study of cytomegalovirus exposure and HLA in healthy donors. The CDR3 totals 15 residues. Germline V gives CDR1 MNHEY, CDR2 SVGAGI. V was clipped by 2 bases and J by 4 bases; unmatched bases: 5. This PCR relied on a set of 60 Vbeta primers and 13 Jbeta primers. Using immunoSEQ multiplex PCR, the repertoire was profiled, and TCRdb retains in-frame clones only, with some absent. The sample carries 250,000 to 350,000 clones, 80% to 90% recorded once. Sequenced input: PBMCs. This chain connects TRBV6-5 to TRBJ2-1; 7 bases are a match to TRBD2. The receptor's source is a middle-aged man in good health and CMV-seropositive. CDR3: CASSYGREAYNEQFF. The DNA of the CDR3 is TGTGCCAGCAGTTACGGCCGGGAGGCGTACAATGAGCAGTTCTTC.